This record looks at one T cell receptor (beta chain) sequence and its context. The PBMCs had their origin in less than 13 ml of fresh peripheral blood. The CDR3 contains 16 residues. Looked up from germline, CDR1 is MNHNS and CDR2 is SASEGT. V lost 7 bases to trimming and J lost 2 bases; unmatched junction nucleotides: 9. The record originates from a study of T cells in Graves' hyperthyroidism and ophthalmopathy. It was RNA transcripts that yielded the amplified TCR beta CDR3 regions. During a first-round RT-PCR of the TCR CDR3, the HTBI primer set was used. MiXCR was run by TCRdb on the multiplex PCR reads, yielding one entry per CDR3 protein. The sample lists 600,000 to 800,000 distinct CDR3 sequences, roughly a third occurring once.

The receptor comes from a woman aged 40 to 55 with Graves' hyperthyroidism. Source material: blood. This chain uses TRBV6-1 with TRBJ2-2; TRBD2 matches at 8 bases. The CDR3 DNA follows: TGTGCCAGCACCGATTCTAGCGGGCTCAACACCGGGGAGCTGTTTTTT. It translates to CASTDSSGLNTGELFF.